Detailed here is one T cell receptor (beta chain). This record belongs to a study of control samples from healthy donors and cancer patients. Trimming pared 0 bases from V and 9 bases from J, leaving 18 bases between. Germline V gene lookup returns CDR1 SGDLS and CDR2 YYNGEE. The CDR3 extends over 15 amino acids. Some clones are missing from TCRdb's copy, which holds only in-frame ones; the method was immunoSEQ multiplex PCR. Recorded for this sample: roughly 190,000 clones. Sequenced sample: blood. The receptor was isolated from a woman aged 30 to 39 in good health. The rearrangement joins TRBV9 to TRBJ1-1, with D maybe TRBD1 (6 bases). The CDR3 is CASSVGTGGGFKAFF. In DNA, the CDR3 is TGTGCCAGCAGCGTAGGGACGGGAGGGGGGTTCAAAGCTTTCTTT.